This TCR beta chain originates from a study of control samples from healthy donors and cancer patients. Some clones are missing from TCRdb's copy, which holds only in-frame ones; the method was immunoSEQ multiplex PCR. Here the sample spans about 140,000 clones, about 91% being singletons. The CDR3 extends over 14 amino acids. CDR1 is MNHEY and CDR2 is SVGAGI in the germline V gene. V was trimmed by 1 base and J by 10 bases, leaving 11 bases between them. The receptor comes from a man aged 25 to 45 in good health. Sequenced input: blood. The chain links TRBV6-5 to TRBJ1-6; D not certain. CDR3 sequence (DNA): TGTGCCAGCAGTTACTGGGCCCGGCAGTCACCCCTCCACTTT. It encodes CASSYWARQSPLHF.